This entry lists 3 T cell receptor beta chains sequenced from one sample in a study of blood T cell repertoires in COVID-19. Assay: immunoSEQ multiplex PCR; the TCRdb copy retains only in-frame clones and omits some. Counted here are under 150,000 clones, approximately 84% occurring once; the ten biggest clones make up roughly 8.1%. Sequenced sample: peripheral blood. These receptors were taken from a woman in her thirties or forties with acute or convalescent COVID-19.

A few counts support this clone. The chain employs TRBV10-3 and TRBJ1-5; no firm D call. The V end lost 0 bases, the J end lost 11 bases, and 11 bases lay between the germline ends. The length of the CDR3 is 13 residues. In germline, CDR1 is ENHRY, CDR2 SYGVKD. CDR3 nucleotides: TGTGCCATCAGTGAGTCGGGTTCCCAGGCCCAGCATTTT. It codes for CAISESGSQAQHF.

The rearrangement joins TRBV10-2 to TRBJ1-1; D perhaps matches TRBD1 (5 bases). V was cut by 5 bases and J by 1 base, with 8 bases left in between. Germline lookup yields CDR1 WSHSY and CDR2 SAAADI. The CDR3 totals 13 residues. The DNA of the CDR3 is TGCGCCAGCAGTAAACAGGAGAACACTGAAGCTTTCTTT. Protein: CASSKQENTEAFF.

This chain connects TRBV7-8 to TRBJ2-3; a weak D match, TRBD2 (7 bases). The V end was cut by 6 bases, the J end by 7 bases, with 17 bases between. CDR3 length: 14 residues. Germline V gene lookup returns CDR1 SGHVS and CDR2 FQNEAQ. CDR3 region: CASSQAGAGNTQYF. The DNA for the CDR3 is TGTGCCAGCAGTCAGGCGGGGGCCGGGAATACGCAGTATTTT.